This is a list of T cell receptor beta chains from one sample in a study of shared clonotypes between healthy human individuals. Using immunoSEQ multiplex PCR, the repertoire was profiled, and TCRdb retains in-frame clones only, with some absent. The sample has about 1,900,000 clones; 85% to 95% are singletons. Source material: naive CD8+ T cells sorted from blood. The source of these receptors is a man younger than 30 in good health. The CDR3 runs from the conserved cysteine through the conserved F or W. Fields, in order: J gene, clone size, V gene, D gene, CDR3 protein, CDR3 DNA. A D gene is named only where the DNA matches it firmly. Part of the rows lack a size; the others show once, few, many or a class for expanded clones.

J gene: TRBJ2-1
clone size: .
V gene: TRBV9
D gene: .
CDR3 protein: CASSVAGDSYNEQFF
CDR3 DNA: TGTGCCAGCAGCGTAGCCGGGGATTCCTACAATGAGCAGTTCTTC

J gene: TRBJ1-1
clone size: .
V gene: TRBV4-1
D gene: .
CDR3 protein: CASSQESTITEAFF
CDR3 DNA: TGCGCCAGCAGCCAAGAGTCAACAATCACTGAAGCTTTCTTT

J gene: TRBJ1-5
clone size: .
V gene: TRBV27
D gene: TRBD1
CDR3 protein: CASSVVQGNQPQHF
CDR3 DNA: TGTGCCAGCAGTGTCGTACAGGGGAATCAGCCCCAGCATTTT

J gene: TRBJ2-7
clone size: .
V gene: TRBV27
D gene: TRBD1
CDR3 protein: CASSSTGGGYEQYF
CDR3 DNA: TGTGCCAGCAGTTCCACAGGGGGCGGTTACGAGCAGTACTTC

J gene: TRBJ2-7
clone size: once
V gene: TRBV19
D gene: .
CDR3 protein: CASSIGNSLYEQYF
CDR3 DNA: TGTGCCAGTAGCATAGGAAACAGCCTCTACGAGCAGTACTTC

J gene: TRBJ1-2
clone size: .
V gene: TRBV6-1
D gene: .
CDR3 protein: CASSEGGSGYGYTF
CDR3 DNA: TGTGCCAGCAGTGAAGGCGGCAGTGGTTATGGCTACACCTTC

J gene: TRBJ1-2
clone size: .
V gene: TRBV7-9
D gene: TRBD1
CDR3 protein: CASSANTGDGYTF
CDR3 DNA: TGTGCCAGCAGCGCTAACACAGGGGATGGCTACACCTTC

J gene: TRBJ2-5
clone size: .
V gene: TRBV5-1
D gene: TRBD1
CDR3 protein: CASSSTRQGKWETQYF
CDR3 DNA: TGCGCCAGCAGCAGCACCAGACAGGGCAAATGGGAGACCCAGTACTTC

J gene: TRBJ2-2
clone size: few
V gene: TRBV7-9
D gene: .
CDR3 protein: CASSLKSHTGELFF
CDR3 DNA: TGTGCCAGCAGCTTAAAGAGCCACACCGGGGAGCTGTTTTTT

J gene: TRBJ1-2
clone size: .
V gene: TRBV27
D gene: .
CDR3 protein: CASSASVAVGYTF
CDR3 DNA: TGTGCCAGCAGCGCGTCGGTGGCGGTTGGCTACACCTTC

J gene: TRBJ2-1
clone size: .
V gene: TRBV7-2
D gene: TRBD2
CDR3 protein: CASSLTTGGPLDEQFF
CDR3 DNA: TGTGCCAGCAGCTTAACGACGGGAGGGCCTCTTGATGAGCAGTTCTTC

J gene: TRBJ2-6
clone size: .
V gene: TRBV7-9
D gene: TRBD1
CDR3 protein: CASSPSTGPGANVLTF
CDR3 DNA: TGTGCCAGCAGCCCCTCGACAGGGCCTGGGGCCAACGTCCTGACTTTC

J gene: TRBJ2-7
clone size: .
V gene: TRBV6-1
D gene: .
CDR3 protein: CASGEQYF
CDR3 DNA: TGTGCCAGCGGCGAGCAGTACTTC

J gene: TRBJ2-5
clone size: .
V gene: TRBV27
D gene: .
CDR3 protein: CASSWGVQETQYF
CDR3 DNA: TGTGCCAGCAGTTGGGGGGTACAAGAGACCCAGTACTTC

J gene: TRBJ2-7
clone size: .
V gene: TRBV11-2
D gene: .
CDR3 protein: CASSLDFGSLGEQYF
CDR3 DNA: TGTGCCAGCAGCTTAGATTTTGGTAGCTTGGGGGAGCAGTACTTC

J gene: TRBJ2-7
clone size: .
V gene: TRBV5-1
D gene: .
CDR3 protein: CASSLDSGFSYEQYF
CDR3 DNA: TGCGCCAGCAGCTTGGACAGCGGGTTCTCCTACGAGCAGTACTTC

J gene: TRBJ2-7
clone size: .
V gene: TRBV6-5
D gene: .
CDR3 protein: CASSYRAGTRDYEQYF
CDR3 DNA: TGTGCCAGCAGTTACCGAGCCGGGACAAGGGACTACGAGCAGTACTTC

J gene: TRBJ2-2
clone size: .
V gene: TRBV29-1
D gene: TRBD2
CDR3 protein: CSVEGTSGGNTGELFF
CDR3 DNA: TGCAGCGTTGAGGGGACTAGCGGGGGTAACACCGGGGAGCTGTTTTTT

J gene: TRBJ2-7
clone size: .
V gene: TRBV6-5
D gene: .
CDR3 protein: CASSYGSRAEQYF
CDR3 DNA: TGTGCCAGCAGTTACGGCAGCAGGGCGGAGCAGTACTTC

J gene: TRBJ2-7
clone size: .
V gene: TRBV11-3
D gene: TRBD1
CDR3 protein: CASAGTGGYEQYF
CDR3 DNA: TGTGCCAGCGCAGGGACAGGGGGCTACGAGCAGTACTTC